The rows below give T cell receptor beta chains drawn from one sample of a study of T-cell reconstitution after alpha-beta-depleted transplantation in children. TCRdb processed the PCR reads anew with MiXCR; each CDR3 protein has one entry. Altogether 600,000 to 700,000 distinct CDR3 sequences are present, 16% being singletons, with the ten largest covering about 1.1%. The input for sequencing was PBMCs from the stem cell graft donor, taken from the stem cell graft. Source of these receptors: a human donor who donated a stem cell graft to a child with acute myeloid leukemia. The CDR3 runs from the conserved cysteine through the conserved F or W. D genes are given only for firm matches. Clone size is not always given. Where it is, it says once, few, many or a class for expanded clones.

V,size,D,J,CDR3,DNA
TRBV5-1,NA,NA,TRBJ1-2,CASSSEQGGKVGYTF,TGCGCCAGCAGCTCCGAACAGGGAGGCAAGGTTGGCTACACCTTC
TRBV13,NA,NA,TRBJ1-1,CASGPARNTEAFF,TGTGCCAGCGGCCCCGCGCGGAACACTGAAGCTTTCTTT
TRBV4-3,many,NA,TRBJ1-1,CASGVRDGTEAFF,TGCGCCAGCGGAGTCAGGGATGGCACTGAAGCTTTCTTT
TRBV7-2,many,TRBD2,TRBJ2-4,CASSLTSGANIQYF,TGTGCCAGCAGCTTGACTAGCGGGGCAAACATTCAGTACTTC
TRBV20-1,many,NA,TRBJ2-1,CSARVELGNEQFF,TGCAGTGCTAGAGTCGAGTTGGGGAATGAGCAGTTCTTC
TRBV5-6,few,NA,TRBJ2-2,CASSHPSSQITGELFF,TGTGCCAGCAGCCACCCGAGCAGTCAGATCACCGGGGAGCTGTTTTTT
TRBV12-3/TRBV12-4,many,NA,TRBJ2-1,CASRRGGYNEQFF,TGTGCCAGCCGGAGGGGGGGGTACAATGAGCAGTTCTTC
TRBV20-1,many,TRBD1,TRBJ1-1,CSARDGQAPEAFF,TGCAGTGCTAGAGATGGACAGGCCCCTGAAGCTTTCTTT
TRBV27,many,NA,TRBJ1-1,CASSLGATTEAFF,TGTGCCAGCAGTTTAGGGGCGACCACTGAAGCTTTCTTT
TRBV20-1,NA,NA,TRBJ1-6,CSARDQGRPTPLHF,TGCAGTGCTAGAGATCAGGGACGACCTACGCCCCTCCACTTT
TRBV20-1,many,NA,TRBJ1-1,CSASGARQSDEAFF,TGCAGTGCTAGTGGAGCCCGACAGTCGGATGAAGCTTTCTTT
TRBV27,many,NA,TRBJ2-5,CASSLGGTETQYF,TGTGCCAGCAGTTTAGGGGGGACGGAGACCCAGTACTTC
TRBV10-3,many,TRBD1,TRBJ2-3,CAISDGTGPSTDTQYF,TGTGCCATCAGTGATGGGACAGGGCCTAGCACAGATACGCAGTATTTT
TRBV4-3,few,NA,TRBJ2-3,CASSFNRRAPTDTQYF,TGCGCCAGCAGCTTTAATAGGCGGGCCCCCACAGATACGCAGTATTTT
TRBV5-1,NA,TRBD2,TRBJ2-7,CASSLAEAGASYEQYF,TGCGCCAGCAGCTTGGCCGAAGCGGGGGCGTCCTACGAGCAGTACTTC
TRBV20-1,NA,NA,TRBJ2-1,CAARGVIGLQKQFF,TGCGCAGCTAGGGGGGTCATAGGCCTTCAAAAGCAGTTCTTC
TRBV7-2,many,NA,TRBJ2-7,CASSSRSGYYEQYF,TGTGCCAGCAGCTCCCGAAGCGGGTACTACGAGCAGTACTTC
TRBV5-1,many,NA,TRBJ1-2,CASSLELEDYGYTF,TGCGCCAGCAGCTTGGAACTGGAAGACTATGGCTACACCTTC
TRBV20-1,many,TRBD1,TRBJ1-1,CSAGRGPMNTEAFF,TGCAGTGCTGGAAGGGGGCCCATGAACACTGAAGCTTTCTTT
TRBV29-1,many,TRBD2,TRBJ2-3,CSVEGLAGPLADTQYF,TGCAGCGTTGAGGGACTAGCGGGGCCTCTTGCGGATACGCAGTATTTT
TRBV18,NA,NA,TRBJ2-7,CASSPQQTRAYEQYF,TGTGCCAGCTCACCCCAACAGACCAGAGCCTACGAGCAGTACTTC
TRBV12-3/TRBV12-4,NA,NA,TRBJ1-2,CASSLEGGAAGYTF,TGTGCCAGCAGTTTGGAGGGTGGGGCGGCGGGCTACACCTTC
TRBV6-5,NA,TRBD1,TRBJ1-2,CASSYSTGGGYGYTF,TGTGCCAGCAGTTACTCAACAGGGGGGGGATATGGCTACACCTTC
TRBV18,NA,NA,TRBJ2-1,CASSPWGPGNEQFF,TGTGCCAGCTCACCCTGGGGGCCAGGCAATGAGCAGTTCTTC
TRBV6-5,NA,TRBD2,TRBJ2-3,CASSYEAGGPDTQYF,TGTGCCAGCAGTTACGAGGCGGGGGGGCCGGATACGCAGTATTTT
TRBV5-1,few,NA,TRBJ2-5,CASSSQQAGETQYF,TGCGCCAGCAGCTCCCAGCAGGCGGGGGAGACCCAGTACTTC
TRBV11-2,NA,NA,TRBJ1-3,CASSLGGSVAGNTIYF,TGTGCCAGCAGCTTAGGGGGTAGTGTCGCTGGAAACACCATATATTTT
TRBV7-2,many,TRBD2,TRBJ2-1,CASSSTSGGTDNEQFF,TGTGCCAGCAGCTCCACTAGCGGGGGGACCGACAATGAGCAGTTCTTC
TRBV12-3/TRBV12-4,few,NA,TRBJ2-7,CASSFAGFYEQYF,TGTGCCAGCAGTTTCGCAGGGTTCTACGAGCAGTACTTC
TRBV7-2,many,NA,TRBJ1-5,CASSLAHTVRDQPQHF,TGTGCCAGCAGCTTAGCGCACACAGTCCGTGATCAGCCCCAGCATTTT
TRBV7-8,NA,NA,TRBJ2-3,CASTNGRDTQYF,TGTGCCAGCACTAACGGGCGGGATACGCAGTATTTT
TRBV4-3,few,NA,TRBJ2-5,CASSQGQAETQYF,TGCGCCAGCAGCCAAGGTCAGGCAGAGACCCAGTACTTC
TRBV20-1,many,TRBD1,TRBJ2-5,CSAIWDREGEETQYF,TGCAGTGCTATTTGGGACAGGGAGGGAGAAGAGACCCAGTACTTC
TRBV4-3,NA,NA,TRBJ2-3,CASSQDTPAGLTNTQYF,TGCGCCAGCAGCCAAGATACGCCAGCCGGCCTGACAAATACGCAGTATTTT
TRBV20-1,many,NA,TRBJ2-1,CSASLAKGAYNEQFF,TGCAGTGCTTCTCTAGCGAAGGGGGCATACAATGAGCAGTTCTTC